The rows below give T cell receptor beta chains drawn from one sample of a study of T cells in Graves' hyperthyroidism and ophthalmopathy. A single record per CDR3 protein comes from TCRdb applying MiXCR to the multiplex PCR reads. The sample holds approximately 870,000 distinct CDR3 sequences, 38% seen once. Specimen: blood. The receptor source for this set is a man between 18 and 29 years old with Graves' hyperthyroidism. Both conserved end residues are part of each CDR3. D genes are given only for firm matches. Where a row states a size, it is once, few, many or the class of an expanded clone; other rows omit it.

d_call | clone_size | j_call | v_call | cdr3_aa | cdr3_nt
- | once | TRBJ1-3 | TRBV7-2 | CASSSRLAGYGNTVYF | TGTGCCAGCAGCTCGAGACTAGCGGGATATGGAAACACCGTATATTTT
TRBD2 | many | TRBJ2-5 | TRBV24-1 | CATSEIAGGQETQYF | TGTGCCACCAGTGAGATAGCGGGGGGGCAGGAGACCCAGTACTTC
- | many | TRBJ2-6 | TRBV4-3 | CASSQDGQSSGANVLTF | TGCGCCAGCAGCCAAGATGGACAGAGCTCTGGGGCCAACGTCCTGACTTTC
- | - | TRBJ2-5 | TRBV5-1 | CAPWLGTVLEQGTQYF | TGCGCCCCTTGGTTGGGGACGGTCCTGGAGCAAGGGACCCAGTACTTC
TRBD2 | many | TRBJ2-5 | TRBV7-8 | CASSLFGRKETQYF | TGTGCCAGCAGCTTGTTCGGGAGGAAGGAGACCCAGTACTTC
- | once | TRBJ2-7 | TRBV9 | CAWSVQGGIEQYF | TGTGCCTGGAGTGTACAGGGAGGGATCGAGCAGTACTTC
TRBD1 | - | TRBJ1-1 | TRBV6-1 | CASTTGQGYTEAFF | TGTGCCAGCACTACGGGACAGGGCTACACTGAAGCTTTCTTT
TRBD1 | - | TRBJ2-5 | TRBV2 | CASSTTGPDETQYF | TGTGCCAGCAGTACGACAGGGCCAGATGAGACCCAGTACTTC
- | - | TRBJ2-7 | TRBV14 | CASSQETELYEQYF | TGTGCCAGCAGCCAAGAAACAGAACTCTACGAGCAGTACTTC
- | few | TRBJ2-5 | TRBV12-3/TRBV12-4 | CASSLADGLRETQYF | TGTGCCAGCAGTTTAGCGGACGGCCTCCGGGAGACCCAGTACTTC
- | - | TRBJ2-1 | TRBV10-2 | CASTAGLSYNEQFF | TGCGCCAGCACTGCTGGATTGTCCTACAATGAGCAGTTCTTC
- | - | TRBJ2-5 | TRBV10-1 | CASGQGGAEETQYF | TGCGCCAGCGGTCAAGGGGGAGCTGAGGAGACCCAGTACTTC
TRBD2 | - | TRBJ2-7 | TRBV20-1 | CSADSSSGGYEQYF | TGCAGTGCTGACTCGTCTAGCGGGGGTTACGAGCAGTACTTC
- | many | TRBJ2-5 | TRBV20-1 | CSAKPGQETQYF | TGCAGTGCTAAGCCAGGGCAAGAGACCCAGTACTTC
TRBD1 | - | TRBJ1-3 | TRBV9 | CASSSSGTAGNTIYF | TGTGCCAGCAGCAGCTCAGGGACAGCCGGAAACACCATATATTTT
- | few | TRBJ2-7 | TRBV7-9 | CASSQVGGHSYEQYF | TGTGCCAGCAGCCAAGTAGGCGGCCACTCCTACGAGCAGTACTTC
- | few | TRBJ1-1 | TRBV20-1 | CSASRGGGGTEAFF | TGCAGTGCTAGTCGAGGGGGAGGAGGCACTGAAGCTTTCTTT
- | - | TRBJ1-5 | TRBV6-6 | CASGGPGNQPQHF | TGTGCCAGCGGGGGCCCGGGAAATCAGCCCCAGCATTTT
TRBD1 | many | TRBJ1-5 | TRBV7-8 | CASSLAQGAPQHF | TGTGCCAGCAGTCTAGCACAGGGGGCGCCCCAGCATTTT
- | few | TRBJ2-2 | TRBV7-3 | CASSKSGGPEELFF | TGTGCCAGCAGCAAGTCAGGGGGGCCTGAGGAGCTGTTTTTT
- | - | TRBJ1-6 | TRBV9 | CASSESTVLNSPLHF | TGTGCCAGCAGCGAGTCGACAGTTCTTAATTCACCCCTCCACTTT
- | few | TRBJ2-3 | TRBV2 | CASSEGNGDTQYF | TGTGCCAGCAGTGAAGGGAATGGAGATACGCAGTATTTT
- | many | TRBJ1-1 | TRBV15 | CATSSHLSPRETEAFF | TGTGCCACCAGCAGTCACCTTTCCCCGAGGGAAACTGAAGCTTTCTTT
- | - | TRBJ1-5 | TRBV6-6 | CASSVVADSNQPQHF | TGTGCCAGCAGTGTGGTTGCGGATTCCAATCAGCCCCAGCATTTT
- | - | TRBJ1-1 | TRBV7-4 | CASSLVLEGGEAFF | TGTGCCAGCAGCTTAGTCTTAGAGGGCGGTGAAGCTTTCTTT
- | - | TRBJ2-5 | TRBV19 | CASSIGREGAPQETQYF | TGTGCCAGTAGTATTGGGCGTGAGGGAGCTCCGCAAGAGACCCAGTACTTC
- | many | TRBJ2-7 | TRBV20-1 | CSTLDRGEQYF | TGCAGTACCTTAGACCGGGGCGAGCAGTACTTC
- | many | TRBJ1-1 | TRBV12-3/TRBV12-4 | CASSLGRANTEAFF | TGTGCCAGCAGCTTGGGTCGGGCGAACACTGAAGCTTTCTTT
TRBD2 | - | TRBJ2-7 | TRBV4-1 | CASSHQGGVAGVSSYEQYF | TGCGCCAGCAGCCACCAAGGAGGGGTAGCGGGAGTTAGCTCCTACGAGCAGTACTTC
TRBD1 | - | TRBJ1-1 | TRBV6-1 | CASSEWETGITEAFF | TGTGCCAGCAGTGAATGGGAGACAGGGATCACTGAAGCTTTCTTT
- | - | TRBJ2-7 | TRBV20-1 | CSVDSGSYEQYF | TGCAGCGTAGATTCAGGGTCCTACGAGCAGTACTTC
- | - | TRBJ2-5 | TRBV7-2 | CASSSGGPQETQYF | TGTGCCAGCAGCTCCGGGGGACCCCAAGAGACCCAGTACTTC
- | many | TRBJ1-5 | TRBV7-2 | CASSPTPTVPQPQHF | TGTGCCAGCAGCCCGACCCCGACAGTCCCTCAGCCCCAGCATTTT
- | once | TRBJ2-7 | TRBV5-1 | CASSLGRWNEQYF | TGCGCCAGCAGCTTGGGACGGTGGAACGAGCAGTACTTC
- | - | TRBJ1-2 | TRBV9 | CASSSTRGRDGYTF | TGTGCCAGCAGCTCGACACGGGGCAGGGATGGCTACACCTTC
TRBD1 | - | TRBJ1-5 | TRBV12-3/TRBV12-4 | CASSGRDRGHQPQHF | TGTGCCAGCAGTGGACGGGACAGGGGGCATCAGCCCCAGCATTTT
- | many | TRBJ2-7 | TRBV29-1 | CSAGPQYEQYF | TGCAGCGCGGGACCACAATACGAGCAGTACTTC
- | few | TRBJ1-6 | TRBV4-1 | CASSQAPRNSPLHF | TGCGCCAGCAGCCAAGCGCCGAGGAATTCACCCCTCCACTTT
TRBD1 | - | TRBJ2-7 | TRBV20-1 | CSAGTGTTYEQYF | TGCAGTGCGGGGACAGGGACTACCTACGAGCAGTACTTC
- | - | TRBJ1-6 | TRBV9 | CASSPQSTVKPNSPLHF | TGTGCCAGCAGCCCCCAAAGCACCGTGAAACCTAATTCACCCCTCCACTTT